This T cell receptor (beta chain) was sequenced during a study of cytomegalovirus exposure and HLA in healthy donors. With 60 Vbeta and 13 Jbeta primers, the PCR was carried out. Produced via immunoSEQ multiplex PCR; TCRdb's table is partial and in-frame only. The table records tens of thousands of clones, 60% to 75% of them present only once. V trimming: 5 bases; J trimming: 0 bases; junction bases outside the gene matches: 10. The CDR3 is 17 residues long. Germline V lookup: CDR1 SGHTA, CDR2 FQGNSA. The sequencing sample was made of PBMCs. J is TRBJ1-3 and V is TRBV7-2; 7 nucleotides match TRBD1. The clonotype comes from a woman between 50 and 59 years old in good health and CMV-seronegative. The CDR3 nucleotides are TGTGCCAGCAGCCCGACAGGGACCCCAAACTCTGGAAACACCATATATTTT. Its protein product is CASSPTGTPNSGNTIYF.